Shown below are 15 T cell receptor beta chains from a single sample sequenced in a study of post-analysis software for immune sequencing data. Prepared libraries of TCR beta cDNA carried unique molecular identifiers. TCRdb analysed the PCR reads with MiXCR anew, one entry per CDR3 protein. The table has 160,000 or so distinct CDR3 sequences, about 36% seen once. The source material was blood, sampled after autologous hematopoietic stem cell transplantation. The source of these receptors is a girl aged 10 to 17 with multiple sclerosis.

This clonotype occurred a few times. The J gene is TRBJ2-3, the V gene TRBV12-3 or TRBV12-4; the D gene is possibly TRBD2 (6 bases). The germline V and J ends were trimmed by 8 bases and 1 base, with 13 bases remaining between them. This CDR3 region has 14 residues. This CDR3 reads CASGASDRTDTQYF. The CDR3 region has the DNA TGTGCCAGCGGAGCTAGCGACCGCACAGATACGCAGTATTTT.

This clonotype was detected once. V usage is TRBV10-3 and J usage is TRBJ1-2; D unclear. Per the germline V gene, CDR1 is ENHRY and CDR2 is SYGVKD. The CDR3 covers 13 residues. V was trimmed by 10 bases and J by 2 bases, leaving 14 bases between them. The CDR3 DNA reads as TGTGCCAAGCTTGGACGGCCCAACTATGGCTACACCTTC. It specifies CAKLGRPNYGYTF.

Turning to this clonotype: A much larger clone differs by one base, so this may be a read error. The chain employs TRBV10-3 and TRBJ2-6; D remains ambiguous. Germline assignment: CDR1 ENHRY and CDR2 SYGVKD. V lost 2 bases to trimming and J lost 2 bases, with 10 bases between them. The CDR3 is 16 residues long. Written as DNA, the CDR3 is TGTGCCATCAGTGAGCCACGGGCAACTGGGGCCAACGTCCTGACTTTC. It codes for CAISEPRATGANVLTF.

This chain connects TRBV7-8 to TRBJ1-2; weak D call: TRBD1 (6 bases). Germline values: CDR1 SGHVS, CDR2 FQNEAQ. This CDR3 spans 14 amino acids. V was trimmed by 5 bases and J by 6 bases, leaving 16 bases between them. The CDR3 nucleotides are TGTGCCAGCAGCCCCCTTCGGGACACTGATGGCTACACCTTC. Translated: CASSPLRDTDGYTF.

The sample holds a few counts of this clonotype. The chain recombines TRBV20-1 with TRBJ1-2; D uncertain. Trimming removed 2 bases from V and 0 bases from J, with 22 bases in between. Germline values: CDR1 DFQATT, CDR2 SNEGSKA (reference sequence). The CDR3 has 18 residues. The chain's CDR3 is CSARIHSGSQTANYGYTF. The CDR3 bases are TGCAGTGCTAGAATCCACAGCGGTAGTCAAACAGCTAACTATGGCTACACCTTC.

This clonotype was observed at least ten times. This chain joins TRBV5-1 and TRBJ1-1; D possibly corresponds to TRBD1 (5 bases). The CDR3 is 14 residues long. The V and J ends lost 4 bases and 0 bases respectively, with 10 bases between them. CDR1 is SGHRS, CDR2 YFSETQ, per germline. DNA for the CDR3: TGCGCCAGCAGCCCGGACACCTTGAACACTGAAGCTTTCTTT. Translation: CASSPDTLNTEAFF. The full variable domain, with the rest looked up from reference TRBV5-1 and TRBJ1-1, is KAGVTQTPRYLIKTRGQQVTLSCSPISGHRSVSWYQQTPGQGLQFLFEYFSETQRNKGNFPGRFSGRQFSNSRSEMNVSTLELGDSALYLCASSPDTLNTEAFFGQGTRLTVV.

By sample share, this clonotype is medium-sized. The chain is built from TRBV12-3 or TRBV12-4 and TRBJ2-1, with D possibly called TRBD1 or TRBD2 (6 bases each). This CDR3 has 14 amino acids. V shed 5 bases and J shed 4 bases, with 12 bases lying between them. The CDR3 DNA sequence: TGTGCCAGCAGTCGAGGGGGGAGATACAATGAGCAGTTCTTC. This encodes CASSRGGRYNEQFF.

This chain links TRBV12-3 or TRBV12-4 with TRBJ2-7; maybe TRBD1 (5 bases). The CDR3 is 13 residues long. Trimming pared 8 bases from V and 1 base from J, leaving 12 bases between. The CDR3 DNA sequence: TGTGCCAGCCGGACGACAGAGTCCTACGAGCAGTACTTC. It encodes CASRTTESYEQYF.

The chain has TRBV7-2 and TRBJ2-5; D is possibly TRBD2 (5 bases). The DNA end lines up better with TRBJ2-7; the J call may be wrong. The CDR3 runs 13 residues. Per germline, CDR1 SGHTA and CDR2 FQGNSA. The CDR3 sequence: CASSLLGLYEQYF. The CDR3 nucleotides are TGTGCCAGCAGCTTACTAGGACTTTACGAGCAGTACTTC.

This clonotype was detected a few times. The chain combines TRBV7-8 with TRBJ2-7; 12 nucleotides line up with TRBD2. This CDR3 spans 17 amino acids. The V gene's germline CDR1 is SGHVS and CDR2 FQNEAQ. J was trimmed by 2 bases and V by 3 bases; bases with no gene match: 8. This CDR3 reads CASSLGGRLAGAYEQYF. The CDR3 DNA is TGTGCCAGCAGCTTGGGGGGGCGACTAGCGGGGGCCTACGAGCAGTACTTC.

CDR3 in DNA: TGTGCCAGCAGTCCCGGCGTGGGCAGCTTTAACTATGGCTACACCTTC. Amino acids: CASSPGVGSFNYGYTF. The genes are TRBV7-2 and TRBJ1-2; no reliable D call. The length of the CDR3 is 16 residues. The ends were cut back, 6 bases at V and 1 base at J, with 18 bases in the middle. The germline CDR1 and CDR2 sequences are SGHTA and FQGNSA.

This clonotype was seen a few times. The V gene is TRBV6-5, the J gene TRBJ2-5; 7 bases map to TRBD1. The germline CDR1 and CDR2 sequences are MNHEY and SVGAGI. After removal of 1 base from V and 2 bases from J, the junction contained 4 bases not matched to a gene. The CDR3 extends over 15 amino acids. The CDR3 DNA follows: TGTGCCAGCAGTTACTTGGGGACAGAACAAGAGACCCAGTACTTC. Translating it yields CASSYLGTEQETQYF.

This clonotype was seen a handful of times. This chain uses TRBV20-1 with TRBJ2-1; D is perhaps TRBD2 (6 bases). The germline V gene encodes CDR1 DFQATT and CDR2 SNEGSKA (reference sequence). The CDR3 has 15 amino acids. V was clipped by 5 bases and J by 1 base, with 15 bases between them. The CDR3 nucleotides are TGCAGTGCTTGGCCCATGACTAGTTCCTACAATGAGCAGTTCTTC. This sequence encodes CSAWPMTSSYNEQFF.

This clonotype is medium-sized by share. The V and J genes are TRBV4-3 and TRBJ2-1; TRBD2 aligns across 10 bases. Germline values: CDR1 LGHNA, CDR2 YSLEER. V lost 1 base and J lost 7; bases outside the gene matches: 13. The CDR3 is 18 residues long. The CDR3 nucleotides are TGCGCCAGCAGCCAAGTACCAGCGGGAGGGTTATTGATTAATGAGCAGTTCTTC. Protein: CASSQVPAGGLLINEQFF.

The chain employs TRBV6-5 and TRBJ1-2; 7 bases agree with TRBD1. The V segment lost 0 bases and the J segment 1 base; nucleotides outside the gene matches: 8. Germline lookup yields CDR1 MNHEY and CDR2 SVGAGI. CDR3 size: 17 residues. The CDR3 is CASSYSSGGVSNYGYTF. CDR3 DNA sequence: TGTGCCAGCAGTTACTCGTCAGGGGGTGTGAGTAACTATGGCTACACCTTC.